Below are 6 T cell receptor beta chains sequenced from a single sample in a study of identical twins. TCRdb fed the 5' RACE reads into MiXCR, producing one record per CDR3 protein. The sample holds around 470,000 distinct CDR3 sequences, 11% to 15% seen once. The sample was also reused in another study, on yellow fever vaccine responses in identical twins.

Sequences were obtained from CD4+ T cells sorted from blood. These receptors all stem from a woman between 18 and 29 years old in good health.

This clonotype was observed a handful of times. In nucleotides, the CDR3 is TGTGCCAGCACCACGCGACCCGGGGAGCTGTTTTTT. Encoded protein: CASTTRPGELFF. V is TRBV3-1 and J is TRBJ2-2; unclear D gene. Trimming cost V 7 bases and J 6 bases, with 9 bases left between them. The CDR3 contains 12 residues. Germline V gene lookup returns CDR1 LGHDT and CDR2 YNNKEL (reference sequence).

The V gene is TRBV30, the J gene TRBJ1-5; perhaps TRBD1 as D (6 bases). Trimming cost V 2 bases and J 7 bases, with 18 bases left between them. CDR3 length: 15 amino acids. The germline gives CDR1 GTSNPN, CDR2 SVGIG (reference sequence). CDR3 sequence reads: CAWSPRQVLFQPQHF. The CDR3 region has the DNA TGTGCCTGGAGTCCCAGACAGGTCCTGTTCCAGCCCCAGCATTTT.

This sequence joins TRBV12-3 or TRBV12-4 and TRBJ2-7, with unresolved D. V lost 3 bases and J 2 bases, leaving 11 bases between the germline ends. The CDR3 runs to 14 residues. The CDR3 coding sequence is TGTGCCAGCAGTTTTGTATCTGCTACCTACGAGCAGTACTTC. Amino acid sequence: CASSFVSATYEQYF.

V and J are TRBV5-1 and TRBJ2-2, with D tentatively TRBD1 (6 bases). V was trimmed by 4 bases and J by 6 bases, leaving 13 bases between them. This CDR3 is 14 amino acids long. The germline V gene encodes CDR1 SGHRS and CDR2 YFSETQ. The CDR3 bases are TGCGCCAGCAGCACGGGGACATTTCCCGGGGAGCTGTTTTTT. This codes for CASSTGTFPGELFF.

This clonotype appeared a few times. This chain joins TRBV27 and TRBJ2-1; TRBD2 aligns across 12 bases. Germline V gives CDR1 MNHEY, CDR2 SMNVEV (reference sequence). The CDR3 sequence is 17 residues long. With V trimmed by 5 bases and J by 6 bases, 11 bases remained unmatched. The CDR3 loop is CASSPRGTSGPLNEQFF. The CDR3 DNA follows: TGTGCCAGCAGTCCCCGGGGGACTAGCGGGCCCCTCAATGAGCAGTTCTTC.

This clonotype was recorded many times. The chain uses TRBV6-1 and TRBJ2-2, with 9 bases that match TRBD1. CDR3 length: 15 residues. CDR1 is MNHNS and CDR2 is SASEGT in the germline V gene. Unmatched junction bases numbered 6, after V lost 5 bases and J lost 5 bases. CDR3 in DNA: TGTGCCAGCAGTAAACAGGGGGCAGGGACCGGGGAGCTGTTTTTT. It encodes CASSKQGAGTGELFF.